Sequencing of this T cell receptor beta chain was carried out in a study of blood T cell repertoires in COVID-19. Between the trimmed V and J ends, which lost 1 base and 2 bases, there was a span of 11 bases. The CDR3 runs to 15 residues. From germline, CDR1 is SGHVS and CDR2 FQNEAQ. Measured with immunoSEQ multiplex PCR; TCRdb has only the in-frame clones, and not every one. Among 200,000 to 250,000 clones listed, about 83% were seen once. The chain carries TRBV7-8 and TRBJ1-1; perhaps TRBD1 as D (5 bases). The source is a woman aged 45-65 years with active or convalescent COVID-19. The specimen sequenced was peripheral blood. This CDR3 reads CASSLVGAANTEAFF. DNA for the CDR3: TGTGCCAGCAGCTTAGTAGGGGCAGCTAACACTGAAGCTTTCTTT.